This is a list of T cell receptor beta chains from one sample in a study of T cells after yellow fever vaccination. From the 5' RACE reads, TCRdb called clonotypes with MiXCR, one entry per CDR3 protein. The sample contains under 400,000 distinct CDR3 sequences, roughly an eighth of which appear only once. Sequenced material: CD4+ T cells sorted from PBMCs, taken 15 days after the yellow fever booster vaccination. The source of these receptors is a man aged 18-30 years who received the YFV17D yellow fever vaccine. Both conserved end residues are part of each CDR3. A D gene is named only where the DNA matches it firmly. Expanded clones get a size class; other rows say once, few or many, or leave the size out.

clone size: many; J gene: TRBJ2-5; D gene: TRBD2; V gene: TRBV5-1; CDR3 DNA: TGCGCCAGCAGCTTCTCACCGGGACTAGAACAAGAGACCCAGTACTTC; CDR3 protein: CASSFSPGLEQETQYF
clone size: few; J gene: TRBJ1-2; D gene: TRBD1; V gene: TRBV2; CDR3 DNA: TGTGCCTCCAGTGGGACAGGGGCAAGTGGCTACACCTTC; CDR3 protein: CASSGTGASGYTF
clone size: few; J gene: TRBJ2-5; D gene: NA; V gene: TRBV7-2; CDR3 DNA: TGTGCCAGCAGCCCCCCCTTAGTGGGGGAGACCCAGTACTTC; CDR3 protein: CASSPPLVGETQYF
clone size: NA; J gene: TRBJ1-5; D gene: NA; V gene: TRBV7-9; CDR3 DNA: TGTGCCAGCAGCTTTGGTGGAGAGGGAAGTCAGCCCCAGCATTTT; CDR3 protein: CASSFGGEGSQPQHF
clone size: NA; J gene: TRBJ2-3; D gene: TRBD2; V gene: TRBV9; CDR3 DNA: TGTGCCAGCAGCGTAGGAGGGGGAAGCGGGAGTGCAGATACGCAGTATTTT; CDR3 protein: CASSVGGGSGSADTQYF
clone size: NA; J gene: TRBJ2-5; D gene: TRBD2; V gene: TRBV4-3; CDR3 DNA: TGCGCCAGCAGCCCGCCCGGCGGGGGTAAAGAGACCCAGTACTTC; CDR3 protein: CASSPPGGGKETQYF
clone size: few; J gene: TRBJ1-2; D gene: TRBD1; V gene: TRBV6-1; CDR3 DNA: TGTGCCAGCATTCCAGGGGGTTCGTCTGGCTACACCTTC; CDR3 protein: CASIPGGSSGYTF
clone size: few; J gene: TRBJ2-7; D gene: TRBD1; V gene: TRBV20-1; CDR3 DNA: TGCAGTGCTCCAGGGACAGACTACGAGCAGTACTTC; CDR3 protein: CSAPGTDYEQYF
clone size: few; J gene: TRBJ1-2; D gene: NA; V gene: TRBV6-5; CDR3 DNA: TGTGCCAGCAGAAAACATCCAGGAGAAGGAGGCTACACCTTC; CDR3 protein: CASRKHPGEGGYTF
clone size: once; J gene: TRBJ2-3; D gene: NA; V gene: TRBV7-3; CDR3 DNA: TGTGCCAGCAGCCCGACGACAGACCGCACAGATACGCAGTATTTT; CDR3 protein: CASSPTTDRTDTQYF
clone size: NA; J gene: TRBJ1-1; D gene: NA; V gene: TRBV7-8; CDR3 DNA: TGTGCCAGCAGCTTTAGTCCTCCAAGCGTGAACACTGAAGCTTTCTTT; CDR3 protein: CASSFSPPSVNTEAFF
clone size: many; J gene: TRBJ2-7; D gene: NA; V gene: TRBV7-9; CDR3 DNA: TGTGCCAGCAGCCGACTTGGCGAGCAGTACTTC; CDR3 protein: CASSRLGEQYF
clone size: many; J gene: TRBJ2-1; D gene: NA; V gene: TRBV5-1; CDR3 DNA: TGCGCCAGCCAGCTTGGGTTCGTGTACAATGAGCAGTTCTTC; CDR3 protein: CASQLGFVYNEQFF
clone size: NA; J gene: TRBJ1-1; D gene: NA; V gene: TRBV7-9; CDR3 DNA: TGTGCCAGCAGCTTAGGTAACTATTATGCCACTGAAGCTTTCTTT; CDR3 protein: CASSLGNYYATEAFF
clone size: few; J gene: TRBJ1-5; D gene: NA; V gene: TRBV4-1; CDR3 DNA: TGCGCCAGCAGCCCAGGTCCGGGACAAACAGCTCAGCCCCAGCATTTT; CDR3 protein: CASSPGPGQTAQPQHF
clone size: NA; J gene: TRBJ2-3; D gene: NA; V gene: TRBV6-2/TRBV6-3; CDR3 DNA: TGTGCCAGCAGTTATATCGAGACTAATACGCAGTATTTT; CDR3 protein: CASSYIETNTQYF
clone size: NA; J gene: TRBJ2-2; D gene: NA; V gene: TRBV10-3; CDR3 DNA: TGTGCCATCAGTGACTCAGGGCAGGCTACCGGGGAGCTGTTTTTT; CDR3 protein: CAISDSGQATGELFF
clone size: NA; J gene: TRBJ2-1; D gene: TRBD2; V gene: TRBV4-3; CDR3 DNA: TGCGCCAGCAGCCAGCGGGGACTAGCGGGGGAGGGTGAGCAGTTCTTC; CDR3 protein: CASSQRGLAGEGEQFF
clone size: NA; J gene: TRBJ1-4; D gene: NA; V gene: TRBV14; CDR3 DNA: TGTGCCAGCAGCCCCCAGGGAAGGATGGGGCTAGGAAAACTGTTTTTT; CDR3 protein: CASSPQGRMGLGKLFF
clone size: many; J gene: TRBJ2-7; D gene: TRBD1; V gene: TRBV7-2; CDR3 DNA: TGTGCCAGCAGCGAAAATCTCGGACAGGGAGTCTACGAGCAGTACTTC; CDR3 protein: CASSENLGQGVYEQYF
clone size: NA; J gene: TRBJ2-7; D gene: NA; V gene: TRBV20-1; CDR3 DNA: TGCAGTGCTAGAGGGGCCTACGAGCAGTACTTC; CDR3 protein: CSARGAYEQYF
clone size: NA; J gene: TRBJ2-6; D gene: TRBD1; V gene: TRBV28; CDR3 DNA: TGTGCCAGCAGAAGACAGGGGGCGCGAGGGGCCAACGTCCTGACTTTC; CDR3 protein: CASRRQGARGANVLTF
clone size: NA; J gene: TRBJ2-1; D gene: NA; V gene: TRBV7-2; CDR3 DNA: TGTGCCAGCAGCTCGACTAGACTCAATGAGCAGTTCTTC; CDR3 protein: CASSSTRLNEQFF
clone size: many; J gene: TRBJ2-4; D gene: NA; V gene: TRBV12-3/TRBV12-4; CDR3 DNA: TGTGCCAGCAGTTTATCGTTTGGCATTCAGTACTTC; CDR3 protein: CASSLSFGIQYF
clone size: many; J gene: TRBJ2-5; D gene: TRBD1; V gene: TRBV12-3/TRBV12-4; CDR3 DNA: TGTGCCAGCAGTCTCCGGGACAGGGAGACCCAGTACTTC; CDR3 protein: CASSLRDRETQYF
clone size: few; J gene: TRBJ2-5; D gene: NA; V gene: TRBV3-1; CDR3 DNA: TGTGCCAGCAGCCAGCACCACGAAGAGACCCAGTACTTC; CDR3 protein: CASSQHHEETQYF
clone size: NA; J gene: TRBJ2-2; D gene: NA; V gene: TRBV5-1; CDR3 DNA: TGCGCCAGCACCCCGAGCTTAACTGACACCGGGGAGCTGTTTTTT; CDR3 protein: CASTPSLTDTGELFF
clone size: few; J gene: TRBJ2-5; D gene: TRBD1; V gene: TRBV20-1; CDR3 DNA: TGCAGTGCTACAGGGGACAGGCAAGAGACCCAGTACTTC; CDR3 protein: CSATGDRQETQYF
clone size: few; J gene: TRBJ2-2; D gene: TRBD1; V gene: TRBV12-3/TRBV12-4; CDR3 DNA: TGTGCCAGCAGCTTCGGGACAGGGGTGAACACCGGGGAGCTGTTTTTT; CDR3 protein: CASSFGTGVNTGELFF
clone size: few; J gene: TRBJ2-2; D gene: TRBD1; V gene: TRBV7-2; CDR3 DNA: TGTGCCAGCAGCGTGCGACAGGGGGCCGGGGAGCTGTTTTTT; CDR3 protein: CASSVRQGAGELFF
clone size: few; J gene: TRBJ1-2; D gene: NA; V gene: TRBV29-1; CDR3 DNA: TGCAGCGTTGGGGTGGGGGCGGCGGATGGCTACACCTTC; CDR3 protein: CSVGVGAADGYTF
clone size: NA; J gene: TRBJ1-3; D gene: NA; V gene: TRBV18; CDR3 DNA: TGTGCCAGCTCACCCTTAACAGCCGTCCCTGGAAACACCATATATTTT; CDR3 protein: CASSPLTAVPGNTIYF
clone size: few; J gene: TRBJ2-7; D gene: NA; V gene: TRBV12-3/TRBV12-4; CDR3 DNA: TGTGCCAGCAGTTTATCTGCTCGGAACGAGCAGTACTTC; CDR3 protein: CASSLSARNEQYF
clone size: many; J gene: TRBJ1-2; D gene: NA; V gene: TRBV29-1; CDR3 DNA: TGCAGCGTCGACAGGAATCCTAACTATGGCTACACCTTC; CDR3 protein: CSVDRNPNYGYTF
clone size: many; J gene: TRBJ2-2; D gene: TRBD1; V gene: TRBV12-5; CDR3 DNA: TGTGCTAGTCAGGGACAGGGGCCCACCGGGGAGCTGTTTTTT; CDR3 protein: CASQGQGPTGELFF
clone size: few; J gene: TRBJ2-7; D gene: TRBD2; V gene: TRBV6-2/TRBV6-3; CDR3 DNA: TGTGCCAGCAGTCTGGGACTAGCGGGCCTCTCCTACGAGCAGTACTTC; CDR3 protein: CASSLGLAGLSYEQYF
clone size: few; J gene: TRBJ2-5; D gene: NA; V gene: TRBV5-4; CDR3 DNA: TGTGCCAGCTCCCCGGGCCGGGGCAGGGGAGGAGAGACCCAGTACTTC; CDR3 protein: CASSPGRGRGGETQYF
clone size: NA; J gene: TRBJ2-5; D gene: NA; V gene: TRBV28; CDR3 DNA: TGTGCCAGCAGCCCCATGGGGACCCAGTACTTC; CDR3 protein: CASSPMGTQYF
clone size: few; J gene: TRBJ2-1; D gene: NA; V gene: TRBV24-1; CDR3 DNA: TGTGCCGCTCCGGGAGTTAATGAGCAGTTCTTC; CDR3 protein: CAAPGVNEQFF
clone size: few; J gene: TRBJ2-7; D gene: TRBD1; V gene: TRBV7-3; CDR3 DNA: TGTGCCAGCAGCCTGACTGGGACAGCGGCTCCCGAGCAGTACTTC; CDR3 protein: CASSLTGTAAPEQYF